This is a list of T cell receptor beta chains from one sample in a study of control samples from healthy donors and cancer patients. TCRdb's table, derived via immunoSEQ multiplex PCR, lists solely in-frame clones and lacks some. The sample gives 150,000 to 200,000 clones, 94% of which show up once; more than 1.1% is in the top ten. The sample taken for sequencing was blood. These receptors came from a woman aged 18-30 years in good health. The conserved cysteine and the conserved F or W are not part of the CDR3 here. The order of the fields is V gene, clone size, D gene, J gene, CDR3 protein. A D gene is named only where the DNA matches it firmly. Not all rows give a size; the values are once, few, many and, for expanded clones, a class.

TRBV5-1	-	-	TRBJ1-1	ASSLTLLNTEAF
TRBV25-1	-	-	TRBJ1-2	ASSESGFRDGYYGYT
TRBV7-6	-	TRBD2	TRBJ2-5	ASSLGSAGGLGTQY
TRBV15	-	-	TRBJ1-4	ATSPRGHTNEKLF
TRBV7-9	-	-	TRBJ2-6	ASSPAAGRSGANVLT
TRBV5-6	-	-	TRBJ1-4	ASSPGSSDEKLF
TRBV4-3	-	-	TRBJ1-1	ASSQEGATEAF
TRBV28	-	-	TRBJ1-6	ASSFGSPLH
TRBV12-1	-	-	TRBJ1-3	ASSFVWDSTGNTIY
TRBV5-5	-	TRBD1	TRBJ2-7	ASSDGTALSYEQY
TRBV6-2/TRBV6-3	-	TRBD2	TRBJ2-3	ASSYGGGSGRWVTDTQY
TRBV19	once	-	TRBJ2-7	ASSNRDPPYEQY
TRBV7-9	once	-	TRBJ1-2	ASSRGVGVFGYT
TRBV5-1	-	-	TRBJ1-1	ASSPDWGGTEAF
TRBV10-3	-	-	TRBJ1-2	AISGLQGNYGYT
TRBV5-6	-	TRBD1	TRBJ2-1	ASSLAVGTAMF
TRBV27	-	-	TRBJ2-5	ASSSTEWGRTQY
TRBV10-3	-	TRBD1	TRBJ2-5	AISDPGQQETQY
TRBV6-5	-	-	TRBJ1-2	ASSMNRDTYGYT
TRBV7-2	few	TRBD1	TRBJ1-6	ASSLAETGNSPLH
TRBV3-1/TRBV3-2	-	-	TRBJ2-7	ASSLGGIYEQY
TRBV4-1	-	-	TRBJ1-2	ASSHPQGANYGYT
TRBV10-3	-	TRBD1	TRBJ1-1	AVRDREAMNTEAF
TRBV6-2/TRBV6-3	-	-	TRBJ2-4	ASRPLILPENIQY
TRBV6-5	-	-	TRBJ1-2	ASSGTYGYT
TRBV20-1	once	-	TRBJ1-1	SLKSHTEAF
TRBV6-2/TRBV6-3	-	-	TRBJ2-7	ASSRVDEQY
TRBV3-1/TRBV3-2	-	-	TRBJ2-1	ASKPVLDYLNNEQF
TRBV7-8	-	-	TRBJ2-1	ASSATLLGEQF
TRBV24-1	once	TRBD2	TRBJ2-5	ATSDPTRTSGQETQY
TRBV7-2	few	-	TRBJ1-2	ASSSGTGGYT
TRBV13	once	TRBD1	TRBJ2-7	ASSLGRMGQASYEQY
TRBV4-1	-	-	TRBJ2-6	ASSQDQGAGANVLT
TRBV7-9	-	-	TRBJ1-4	ASSLSWGAEKLF